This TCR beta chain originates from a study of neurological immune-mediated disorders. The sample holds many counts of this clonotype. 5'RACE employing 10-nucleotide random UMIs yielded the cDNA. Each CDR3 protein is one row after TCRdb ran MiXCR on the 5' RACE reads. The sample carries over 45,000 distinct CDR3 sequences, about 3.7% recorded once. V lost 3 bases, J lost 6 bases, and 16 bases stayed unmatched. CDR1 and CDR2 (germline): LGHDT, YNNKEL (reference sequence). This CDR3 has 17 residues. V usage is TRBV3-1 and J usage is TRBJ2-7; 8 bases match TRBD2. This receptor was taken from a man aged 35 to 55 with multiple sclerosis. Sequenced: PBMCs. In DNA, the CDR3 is TGTGCCAGCAGCCAGAATATTCCGGGACTAGTTCATGTCGAGCAGTACTTC. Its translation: CASSQNIPGLVHVEQYF.